This is a list of T cell receptor beta chains from one sample in a study of CD8 T cells in Susac syndrome. TCRdb fed the immunoSEQ multiplex PCR reads into MiXCR, producing one record per CDR3 protein. This sample has about 190,000 distinct CDR3 sequences, with 95% found just once. Input material: CD8+ T cells from PBMCs. These receptors came from a human donor with Susac syndrome. The CDR3 runs from the conserved cysteine through the conserved F or W. D genes are given only for firm matches. Clone size is stated in some rows and not others, as once, few, many or a class when expanded.

TRBJ2-7 | . | . | TRBV20-1 | CSARIRGSYEQYF | TGCAGTGCTAGAATCAGGGGCTCCTACGAGCAGTACTTC
TRBJ2-1 | . | . | TRBV10-3 | CAISESVDEQFF | TGTGCCATCAGTGAGTCGGTCGATGAGCAGTTCTTC
TRBJ2-5 | . | . | TRBV9 | CASSVQGQETQYF | TGTGCCAGCAGCGTTCAGGGCCAAGAGACCCAGTACTTC
TRBJ1-5 | . | . | TRBV20-1 | CSAREIGAYSNQPQHF | TGCAGTGCTAGGGAAATAGGTGCATATAGCAATCAGCCCCAGCATTTT
TRBJ2-7 | . | TRBD1 | TRBV13 | CASSPSTGMGAYEQYF | TGTGCCAGCAGCCCTTCGACAGGGATGGGCGCCTACGAGCAGTACTTC
TRBJ2-7 | . | TRBD2 | TRBV4-1 | CASSQTSLAGGSYEQYF | TGCGCCAGCAGCCAAACCAGTCTAGCGGGAGGTTCCTACGAGCAGTACTTC
TRBJ2-1 | . | TRBD2 | TRBV7-3 | CASSLVGTSGRSYNEQFF | TGTGCCAGCAGCTTAGTCGGGACTAGCGGTCGTTCCTACAATGAGCAGTTCTTC
TRBJ1-5 | . | TRBD1 | TRBV12-3/TRBV12-4 | CASSSSRGHGQPQHF | TGTGCCAGCAGTTCCAGCAGGGGGCATGGTCAGCCCCAGCATTTT
TRBJ2-7 | . | . | TRBV5-1 | CASSSRENSYEQYF | TGCGCCAGCAGCTCCCGAGAAAACTCCTACGAGCAGTACTTC
TRBJ2-1 | . | TRBD1 | TRBV11-2 | CASSLTGAYEQFF | TGTGCCAGCAGCTTGACAGGGGCGTATGAGCAGTTCTTC
TRBJ2-7 | . | TRBD1 | TRBV27 | CASVPKWGRGPYEQYF | TGTGCCAGCGTTCCCAAATGGGGCAGGGGGCCCTACGAGCAGTACTTC
TRBJ2-5 | . | . | TRBV28 | CASRHFPRGAAQETQYF | TGTGCCAGCAGACACTTTCCTCGAGGAGCGGCCCAAGAGACCCAGTACTTC
TRBJ2-7 | once | . | TRBV25-1 | CASSGIEQYF | TGTGCCAGCAGTGGGATAGAGCAGTACTTC
TRBJ1-1 | . | . | TRBV20-1 | CSARDGAEAFF | TGCAGTGCTAGAGATGGGGCTGAAGCTTTCTTT
TRBJ2-7 | . | TRBD1 | TRBV20-1 | CSARVSDRSYEQYF | TGCAGTGCTAGAGTTTCGGACAGGTCTTACGAGCAGTACTTC
TRBJ1-6 | . | TRBD1 | TRBV15 | CATRTNRGIMRNSPLHF | TGTGCCACCAGGACGAACAGGGGGATTATGCGAAATTCACCCCTCCACTTT
TRBJ2-5 | . | TRBD2 | TRBV28 | CASTYRLAVEETQYF | TGTGCCAGCACCTACCGACTAGCGGTTGAAGAGACCCAGTACTTC
TRBJ1-6 | . | . | TRBV27 | CASSSPPTPLHF | TGTGCCAGCAGTTCTCCCCCCACACCCCTCCACTTT
TRBJ2-5 | . | TRBD1 | TRBV6-5 | CASSYVYTGVETQYF | TGTGCCAGCAGTTACGTATATACAGGGGTAGAGACCCAGTACTTC
TRBJ2-4 | . | TRBD1 | TRBV2 | CASRDRVTKNIQYF | TGTGCCAGCAGGGACAGGGTTACCAAAAACATTCAGTACTTC
TRBJ2-7 | . | . | TRBV3-1 | CASSQESSPYEQYF | TGTGCCAGCAGCCAAGAATCGAGTCCCTACGAGCAGTACTTC
TRBJ2-1 | once | . | TRBV4-1 | CASSQMVEYNEQFF | TGCGCCAGCAGCCAAATGGTGGAATACAATGAGCAGTTCTTC
TRBJ2-1 | . | TRBD2 | TRBV2 | CASSEVRGGYNEQFF | TGTGCCAGCAGTGAAGTCCGGGGGGGATACAATGAGCAGTTCTTC
TRBJ1-1 | . | . | TRBV6-2/TRBV6-3 | CASSYLAGNTEAFF | TGTGCCAGCAGTTACCTAGCGGGGAACACTGAAGCTTTCTTT
TRBJ2-2 | . | . | TRBV20-1 | CSPGRLPTGELFF | TGTAGCCCGGGACGGCTCCCCACCGGGGAGCTGTTTTTT
TRBJ1-5 | . | . | TRBV9 | CASSAPGRRDQPQHF | TGTGCCAGCAGCGCCCCAGGGAGGAGGGATCAGCCCCAGCATTTT
TRBJ2-1 | . | . | TRBV6-8 | CASSYSNETDSYNEQFF | TGTGCCAGCAGTTACTCGAACGAAACTGATTCCTACAATGAGCAGTTCTTC
TRBJ1-6 | . | . | TRBV9 | CASSSTGNSPLHF | TGTGCCAGCAGCTCCACAGGGAACTCACCCCTCCACTTT
TRBJ2-1 | . | . | TRBV6-5 | CASSDYQGDEQFF | TGTGCCAGCAGTGATTATCAGGGAGATGAGCAGTTCTTC
TRBJ1-1 | . | . | TRBV2 | CASQLNTEAFF | TGTGCCAGCCAACTTAACACTGAAGCTTTCTTT
TRBJ1-2 | . | TRBD1 | TRBV6-2/TRBV6-3 | CASSSRQGKNGYTF | TGTGCCAGCAGCTCCCGACAGGGGAAGAATGGCTACACCTTC
TRBJ2-1 | . | . | TRBV24-1 | CATSDLAGGSYNEQFF | TGTGCCACCAGTGATTTGGCCGGGGGTTCCTACAATGAGCAGTTCTTC
TRBJ2-7 | . | . | TRBV28 | CASSPGTRTSSYEQYF | TGTGCCAGCAGTCCCGGGACCCGAACCAGCTCCTACGAGCAGTACTTC